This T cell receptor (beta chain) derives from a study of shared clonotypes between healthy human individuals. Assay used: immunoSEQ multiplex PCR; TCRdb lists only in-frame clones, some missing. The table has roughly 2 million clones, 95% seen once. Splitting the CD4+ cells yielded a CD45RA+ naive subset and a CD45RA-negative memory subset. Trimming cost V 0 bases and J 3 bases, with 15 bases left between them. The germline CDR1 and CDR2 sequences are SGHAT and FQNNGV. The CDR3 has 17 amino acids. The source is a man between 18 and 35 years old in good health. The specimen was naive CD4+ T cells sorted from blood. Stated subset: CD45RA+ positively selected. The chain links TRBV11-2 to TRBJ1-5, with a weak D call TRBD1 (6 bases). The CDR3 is CASSLESTGTNNQPQHF. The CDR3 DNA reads TGTGCCAGCAGCTTAGAGTCCACAGGGACAAACAATCAGCCCCAGCATTTT.